One T cell receptor (beta chain) is described in this entry. The target antigen is unknown. Germline V gene data show CDR1 as SNHLY and CDR2 as FYNNEI. Trimming removed 3 bases at V and 7 bases at J, with 18 bases between. This CDR3 spans 15 amino acids. The entry originates in a study of vaccination effects on CD4 cells after COVID-19. Study as a whole: Post-vaccine draws lagged the second dose by a median of 72 days.

The data were produced by immunoSEQ multiplex PCR, yet TCRdb's version contains in-frame clones alone and is incomplete. Here the sample spans more than 65,000 clones, 75% to 85% being singletons. The ViraFEST assay expanded antigen-specific CD4+ T cells with viral peptide pools before sequencing. Around day 10 of culture, CD4+ T cells were separated out. Two doses of either BNT162b2 or mRNA-1273 were given to each participant. Over 1.5 million PBMC per well were cultured with roughly 9 IU/ml IL-2 and roughly 9.9 ug/ml peptides. A half-medium replacement with IL-2 medium was carried out on days 3 and 7.

The receptor's source is a human donor who received a COVID-19 vaccine. The chain recombines TRBV2 with TRBJ1-2, with D unclear. Sequences were derived from CD4+ T cells from PBMCs cultured with HCoV-229E spike peptides, sampled after COVID-19 vaccination. CDR3 sequence (DNA): TGTGCCAGCAGTGATTTGCAGGCCCCACGGAGTGGCTACACCTTC. Encoded protein: CASSDLQAPRSGYTF.